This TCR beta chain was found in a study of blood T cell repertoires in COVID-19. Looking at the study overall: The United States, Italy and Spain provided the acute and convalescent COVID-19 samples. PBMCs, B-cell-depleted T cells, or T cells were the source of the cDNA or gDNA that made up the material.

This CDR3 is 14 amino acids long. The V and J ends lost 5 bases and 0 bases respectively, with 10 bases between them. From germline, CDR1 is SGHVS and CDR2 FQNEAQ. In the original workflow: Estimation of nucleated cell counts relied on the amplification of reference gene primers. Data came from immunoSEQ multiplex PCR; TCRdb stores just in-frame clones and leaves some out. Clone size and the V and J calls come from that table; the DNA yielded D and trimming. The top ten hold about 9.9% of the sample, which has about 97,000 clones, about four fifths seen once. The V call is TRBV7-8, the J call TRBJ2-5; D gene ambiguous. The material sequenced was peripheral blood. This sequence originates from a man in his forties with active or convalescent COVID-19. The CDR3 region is CASSLEENQETQYF. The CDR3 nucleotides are TGTGCCAGCAGCCTCGAGGAGAACCAAGAGACCCAGTACTTC.